A selection of T cell receptor beta chains follows, all from one sample in a study of blood T cell repertoires in COVID-19. Measured with immunoSEQ multiplex PCR; TCRdb has only the in-frame clones, and not every one. Of over 95,000 clones in the sample, approximately 85% were seen once. Sample: peripheral blood. Every receptor here comes from a woman aged 55-69 years with COVID-19, enrolled during active disease. CDR3s include the opening cysteine and the closing phenylalanine or tryptophan. Fields, in order: D gene, clone size, J gene, V gene, CDR3 DNA, CDR3 protein. D genes are given only for firm matches. The size entry is marked missing in some rows and otherwise reads once, few, many or a size class.

TRBD1	NA	TRBJ2-7	TRBV7-2	TGTGCCAGCAGCTCAGACAGGGGAGGATACGAGCAGTACTTC	CASSSDRGGYEQYF
TRBD2	NA	TRBJ2-2	TRBV18	TGTGCCAGCTCACAAGGGACTAGAGCGAACACCGGGGAGCTGTTTTTT	CASSQGTRANTGELFF
TRBD1	NA	TRBJ1-5	TRBV19	TGTGCCAGTAGTCCCGGGACAGCGCCTAGCAATCAGCCCCAGCATTTT	CASSPGTAPSNQPQHF
TRBD2	NA	TRBJ2-5	TRBV19	TGTGCCAGTAGTTCCCTAGCGGGGGGTCAAGAGACCCAGTACTTC	CASSSLAGGQETQYF
NA	NA	TRBJ1-1	TRBV7-6	TGTGCCAGCAGCCTACCTCAGGGATCTAGAGACGACATGAACACTGAAGCTTTCTTT	CASSLPQGSRDDMNTEAFF
NA	NA	TRBJ1-2	TRBV7-8	TGTGCCAGCAGCCCAAGGCTGGGGGCGGGCTATGGCTACACCTTC	CASSPRLGAGYGYTF
NA	NA	TRBJ1-2	TRBV9	TGTGCCAGCAGCGTAGTGCGGAGCGGCTACACCTTC	CASSVVRSGYTF
TRBD1	few	TRBJ1-1	TRBV19	TGTGCCAGTAGGGGACAGGGGAACACTGAAGCTTTCTTT	CASRGQGNTEAFF
TRBD1	NA	TRBJ1-2	TRBV5-1	TGCGCCAGCAGCTTTACAGGGGATCCGCACTATGGCTACACCTTC	CASSFTGDPHYGYTF
TRBD1	once	TRBJ1-4	TRBV4-1	TGCGCCAGCAGCCTACGAGGACAGGGAAGGGGTATTGAAAAACTGTTTTTT	CASSLRGQGRGIEKLFF
NA	NA	TRBJ2-4	TRBV14	TGTGCCAGCAGCCAAGATTTGAAAGGGGACATTCAGTACTTC	CASSQDLKGDIQYF
NA	NA	TRBJ1-4	TRBV6-5	TGTGCCAGCAGGGGGACTAAAGCAACTAATGAAAAACTGTTTTTT	CASRGTKATNEKLFF
NA	once	TRBJ2-3	TRBV6-2/TRBV6-3	TGTGCCAGCAGTTCCCCGACTAGAGGGACCCCAGATACGCAGTATTTT	CASSSPTRGTPDTQYF
NA	NA	TRBJ1-2	TRBV11-2	TGTGCCAGCAGTCTATTTAGGGGCCGGACTAACTATGGCTACACCTTC	CASSLFRGRTNYGYTF
NA	NA	TRBJ2-2	TRBV24-1	TGTGCCACCAGTTGGTCTAGCGGGGAGCTGTTTTTT	CATSWSSGELFF
TRBD1	NA	TRBJ1-4	TRBV4-2	TGTGCCAGCAGCCAAGGGGACAGGGGGCCCACGGTCGGTGAAAAACTGTTTTTT	CASSQGDRGPTVGEKLFF
TRBD1	NA	TRBJ2-2	TRBV6-2/TRBV6-3	TGTGCCAGCAGTTACGACAGGGGGGCGAACACCGGGGAGCTGTTTTTT	CASSYDRGANTGELFF
NA	NA	TRBJ2-1	TRBV12-3/TRBV12-4	TGTGCCAGCAGACCTAGTTACAATGAGCAGTTCTTC	CASRPSYNEQFF
NA	NA	TRBJ1-5	TRBV6-5	TGTGCCAGCAGAGATACGGGGAATCAGCCCCAGCATTTT	CASRDTGNQPQHF
NA	NA	TRBJ1-5	TRBV4-2	TGTGCCAGCAGCCAAGAGCTGTGGACCTCAAGGGGGTATAGCAATCAGCCCCAGCATTTT	CASSQELWTSRGYSNQPQHF
TRBD1	NA	TRBJ1-2	TRBV7-6	TGTGCCAGCAGCTTAGGCGCAAGGGGGCAAGCTAACTATGGCTACACCTTC	CASSLGARGQANYGYTF
NA	NA	TRBJ2-6	TRBV9	TGTGCCACGGGAGGGGGCCCTGGGGCCAACGTCCTGACTTTC	CATGGGPGANVLTF
NA	NA	TRBJ2-7	TRBV10-3	TGTGCCAGCCGACAGGACTCCTACGAGCAGTACTTC	CASRQDSYEQYF